Shown below are 8 T cell receptor beta chains from a single sample sequenced in a study of blood T cell repertoires in COVID-19. Generated by immunoSEQ multiplex PCR, the TCRdb table keeps only in-frame clones and is missing some. This sample yields around 80,000 clones, of which 80% to 90% are seen a single time; approximately 5.1% belongs to the top ten. Sequencing was done on a sample of peripheral blood. The receptors derive from an elderly woman with active or convalescent COVID-19.

The gene calls are TRBV28 and TRBJ1-1, with TRBD1 as a possible D gene (6 bases). Trimming removed 1 base from V and 9 bases from J, with 9 bases in between. There are 12 residues in the CDR3. Germline V CDR1 and CDR2: MDHEN, SYDVKM. CDR3 amino acids: CASSLLQGKAFF. Here the CDR3 DNA reads TGTGCCAGCAGTTTATTACAGGGAAAAGCTTTCTTT.

This clone has a handful of counts. This chain joins TRBV6-5 and TRBJ2-1; perhaps TRBD2 as D (5 bases). In germline, CDR1 is MNHEY, CDR2 SVGAGI. The CDR3 loop spans 15 amino acids. Trimming took 2 bases from V and 0 from J, leaving 8 bases between them. CDR3: CASSYGGSSYNEQFF. The CDR3 nucleotides read TGTGCCAGCAGTTACGGTGGGAGCTCCTACAATGAGCAGTTCTTC.

The rearrangement uses TRBV4-2 and TRBJ2-3; 7 nucleotides agree with TRBD1. Germline CDR1 and CDR2: LGHNA and YNFKEQ. With 0 bases clipped from V and 15 bases from J, the junction kept 24 bases outside the gene matches. The CDR3 consists of 18 residues. CDR3 sequence reads: CASSQDLIGTVKTPMYYF. The CDR3 DNA follows: TGTGCCAGCAGCCAAGATCTAATTGGGACAGTTAAAACCCCGATGTATTATTTT.

The sample holds a few counts of this clone. The chain joins TRBV7-9 to TRBJ2-1; D perhaps matches TRBD1 (6 bases). V was clipped by 5 bases and J by 5 bases, with 19 bases between them. CDR1 and CDR2 (germline): SEHNR, FQNEAQ (reference sequence). This CDR3 has 16 amino acids. The CDR3 DNA reads TGTGCCAGCAGCGCAAAACAGGGCCCCCTAAACAATGAGCAGTTCTTC. This sequence encodes CASSAKQGPLNNEQFF.

V and J are TRBV7-2 and TRBJ2-7, with 12 bases fitting TRBD2. Per the germline V gene, CDR1 is SGHTA and CDR2 is FQGNSA. V shed 1 base and J 3 bases; nucleotides not matched to a gene: 1. The CDR3 has 15 residues. DNA for the CDR3: TGTGCCAGCAGCTTAGGACTAGCGGGAGTCTACGAGCAGTACTTC. Amino acid sequence: CASSLGLAGVYEQYF.

This clone counts as medium-sized. The CDR3 nucleotides are TGTGCCAGCAGTGTGGCAGTTTCATCCTATGGCTACACCTTC. Translating gives CASSVAVSSYGYTF. V is TRBV5-8 and J is TRBJ1-2; no definite D call. CDR1 is SGHTS, CDR2 YDEGEE, per germline. The CDR3 consists of 14 residues. With 5 bases removed from V and 4 bases from J, the gap between germline ends came to 15 bases.

The V and J genes are TRBV28 and TRBJ1-2; 11 bases are shared with TRBD1. V gave up 2 bases and J gave up 7 bases; unmatched junction bases: 3. CDR1 is MDHEN, CDR2 SYDVKM, per germline. This CDR3 spans 14 amino acids. The CDR3 loop reads CASSLGDRGFGYTF. The CDR3 DNA follows: TGTGCCAGCAGTTTAGGGGACAGGGGGTTTGGCTACACCTTC.

This clone was seen just once. The chain joins TRBV9 to TRBJ1-4, with D possibly TRBD1 on 6 matching bases. Germline CDR1 and CDR2: SGDLS and YYNGEE. The CDR3 loop spans 15 amino acids. V lost 0 bases to trimming and J lost 4 bases, with 10 bases between them. DNA for the CDR3: TGTGCCAGCAGCGTAGGGGTAGGGGGTAATGAAAAACTGTTTTTT. Protein product: CASSVGVGGNEKLFF.